This TCR beta chain was profiled in a study of T cells after yellow fever vaccination. Study outcomes and limitations: In post-booster samples, most primary-vaccination clones reappeared (just under 97% CD4, 75% to 90% CD8). A weaker secondary response peaked on day 5, the primary on day 15.

The V gene end was trimmed by 0 bases and the J gene end by 5 bases; junction bases not matched to a gene: 6. CDR1 is KGHSH and CDR2 is LQKENI in the germline V gene. This CDR3 is 15 amino acids long. Synthesis of TCR cDNA relied on 5'RACE template switching, which attached a universal primer site and UMIs. TCRdb reanalysed the 5' RACE reads using MiXCR and keeps one entry per CDR3 protein. The data hold 350,000 to 450,000 distinct CDR3 sequences, with around 6.5% observed a single time. Concerning this clonotype itself: Its antigen remains unknown.

The sample in question was PBMCs, obtained 5 days after the yellow fever booster vaccination. The TCR sequence derives from a young man who received the YFV17D yellow fever vaccine. The rearrangement joins TRBV18 to TRBJ2-5; 7 positions match TRBD2. CDR3 protein: CASSPPGGRGETQYF. CDR3 in DNA: TGTGCCAGCTCACCACCGGGAGGGCGCGGGGAGACCCAGTACTTC.